These 15 T cell receptor beta chains came from one sample sequenced in a study of cytomegalovirus exposure and HLA in healthy donors. Primers for the PCR totalled 60 Vbeta and 13 Jbeta. Produced via immunoSEQ multiplex PCR; TCRdb's table is partial and in-frame only. The top ten hold about 6.8% of the sample, which has about 110,000 clones, around four fifths seen once. Material: PBMCs. These receptors were taken from a young man in good health and CMV-seropositive.

The gene calls are TRBV12-5 and TRBJ1-1, with a possible D match to TRBD1 (6 bases). This CDR3 has 12 residues. Trimming left V 6 bases short and J 10 bases short, with 15 bases between. Germline V CDR1 and CDR2: LGHNT, FRNRAP. CDR3 coding DNA: TGTGCTAGTGGGAGGACAGAAGGTTTAGCTTTCTTT. Residues: CASGRTEGLAFF.

This clone was counted a single time. This chain joins TRBV7-2 and TRBJ2-3, with 7 bases that match TRBD2. CDR3 length: 15 residues. The germline V gene encodes CDR1 SGHTA and CDR2 FQGNSA. The V and J ends lost 5 bases and 5 bases, in that order; junction bases with no gene match: 10. For the CDR3, the DNA is TGTGCCAGCAGCCTAGGGAGCGGGGTGAAAGATACGCAGTATTTT. As protein: CASSLGSGVKDTQYF.

This clone appeared a single time. The chain combines TRBV11-2 with TRBJ1-3; D is possibly TRBD1 (6 bases). The CDR3 loop spans 16 amino acids. The germline V gene has CDR1 SGHAT and CDR2 FQNNGV. Trimming shortened V by 5 bases and J by 1 base, and 15 bases separated the two germline ends. DNA of the CDR3: TGTGCCAGCAGCGACTTGAGGGGGAAATCTGGAAACACCATATATTTT. This translates into CASSDLRGKSGNTIYF.

V and J are TRBV27 and TRBJ2-7, with 9 bases identical to TRBD1. Germline CDR1 is MNHEY and CDR2 is SMNVEV (reference sequence). The CDR3 totals 14 residues. V lost 4 bases and J lost 3; bases outside the gene matches: 4. The CDR3 sequence is CASSSRQGDYEQYF. The CDR3 DNA is TGTGCCAGCAGTTCTAGACAGGGGGACTACGAGCAGTACTTC.

This clone was counted once. This sequence joins TRBV6-1 and TRBJ2-5; D unclear. Per the germline V gene, CDR1 is MNHNS and CDR2 is SASEGT. Trimming left V 6 bases short and J 3 bases short, with 5 bases between. The CDR3 is 11 residues long. In DNA form, the CDR3 reads TGTGCCAGCAGCTTAAAAGAGACCCAGTACTTC. As protein: CASSLKETQYF.

The CDR3 nucleotides are TGTGCCAGTAGCCAACCGGGACAGGGGTCCTACGAGCAGTACTTC. This sequence encodes CASSQPGQGSYEQYF. The chain joins TRBV19 to TRBJ2-7; 10 bases line up with TRBD1. This CDR3 is built from 15 residues. The J segment lost 1 base and the V segment lost 6 bases, leaving 6 bases of the junction unmatched. Germline V gives CDR1 LNHDA, CDR2 SQIVND (reference sequence).

This clone has more than one count but fewer than ten. V gene TRBV27 combines with J gene TRBJ2-7; D is possibly TRBD2 (6 bases). The CDR3 spans 12 residues. Germline values: CDR1 MNHEY, CDR2 SMNVEV (reference sequence). Trimming took 6 bases from V and 6 from J, leaving 12 bases between them. CDR3 protein: CASSVLGGEQYF. The CDR3 region has the DNA TGTGCCAGCAGCGTACTGGGGGGCGAGCAGTACTTC.

The chain is built from TRBV15 and TRBJ1-1; 7 positions agree with TRBD1. The CDR3 has 12 residues. V shed 4 bases, J shed 6 bases, and the junction held 2 bases outside the gene matches. Per germline, CDR1 LNHNV and CDR2 YYDKDF (reference sequence). The CDR3 sequence is CATSTGTAEAFF. The CDR3, as DNA: TGTGCCACCAGCACTGGGACAGCTGAAGCTTTCTTT.

The V and J genes are TRBV28 and TRBJ1-5; 7 bases agree with TRBD1. In germline, CDR1 is MDHEN, CDR2 SYDVKM. Trimming took 4 bases from V and 1 from J; bases not matched to a gene: 22. The CDR3 has 21 amino acids. This CDR3 reads CASSSHRNSGGMFSSNQPQHF. The DNA of the CDR3 is TGTGCCAGCAGTTCTCACCGAAATTCAGGGGGTATGTTTTCGAGCAATCAGCCCCAGCATTTT.

This clone was detected a few times. The chain has TRBV6-5 and TRBJ1-5; 7 bases are shared with TRBD1. After removal of 6 bases from V and 1 base from J, the junction contained 3 bases not matched to a gene. Germline CDR1 reads MNHEY; CDR2 reads SVGAGI. The length of the CDR3 is 14 residues. The CDR3 DNA reads TGTGCCAGCAGACCGGACAGGAGCAATCAGCCCCAGCATTTT. Protein product: CASRPDRSNQPQHF.

The chain couples TRBV10-3 to TRBJ2-3, with D unresolved. CDR1 and CDR2 (germline): ENHRY, SYGVKD. V lost 4 bases and J lost 1, with 9 bases in between. The CDR3 contains 14 residues. The CDR3 DNA sequence: TGTGCCATCAGTGCTGGCGGTCGCACAGATACGCAGTATTTT. Residues: CAISAGGRTDTQYF.

The chain employs TRBV7-2 and TRBJ2-7, with 11 bases lining up with TRBD2. V lost 5 bases and J lost 2; bases outside the gene matches: 5. The CDR3 spans 15 residues. CDR1 and CDR2 from the germline V gene are SGHTA and FQGNSA. For the CDR3, the DNA is TGTGCCAGCAGCCCAAATAGCGGGGGGGCCTACGAGCAGTACTTC. This codes for CASSPNSGGAYEQYF.

This clone has a single count. The J gene is TRBJ1-2, the V gene TRBV2; D is undetermined. V was clipped by 2 bases and J by 2 bases, with 6 bases between them. Germline-derived CDR1 and CDR2 are SNHLY and FYNNEI. This CDR3 has 13 amino acids. In DNA form, the CDR3 reads TGTGCCAGCAGTGAACCGGAGAACTATGGCTACACCTTC. The encoded protein is CASSEPENYGYTF.

This sequence joins TRBV11-2 and TRBJ2-5, with D perhaps TRBD1 (5 bases). Between the trimmed V and J ends, which lost 3 bases and 3 bases, there was a span of 14 bases. CDR1 and CDR2 (germline): SGHAT, FQNNGV. The CDR3 runs to 15 residues. Here the CDR3 DNA reads TGTGCCAGCAGCTTGGCAGGGATACGAGAAGAGACCCAGTACTTC. This encodes CASSLAGIREETQYF.

The V call is TRBV30, the J call TRBJ1-4; no firm D call. CDR1 GTSNPN and CDR2 SVGIG come from the germline V gene (reference sequence). The CDR3 has 15 residues. Deletions cut 2 bases from V and 0 bases from J, with 10 bases between. In DNA, the CDR3 is TGTGCCTGGAGTCCGCGACTGTCAACTAATGAAAAACTGTTTTTT. It yields the protein CAWSPRLSTNEKLFF.